This T cell receptor (beta chain) was found in a study of human T cells and chemical hapten exposure. Study details: Patch tests put 0.01% DPC on the upper back, read at 6 days. Patients, largely female, had alopecia areata, totalis or universalis.

Time point defined: patch test 2, 6 weeks after DPC sensitization. Treatment described: therapeutic diphenylcyclopropenone sensitization with weekly scalp DPC. It was unfractionated whole blood from which total RNA was extracted. In the library, unique molecular identifiers were attached to individual cDNA molecules. MiXCR was run by TCRdb on the RACE reads, yielding one entry per CDR3 protein. Altogether roughly 40,000 distinct CDR3 sequences are present, 9.6% being singletons, with the ten largest covering roughly 13%. Notes on the study in general: TCRs exceeding a frequency of 1 in 1000 stayed unchanged under DPC sensitization.

The table lists this clonotype with many counts. Antigen: not known. This TCR was recovered from a woman in her twenties or thirties with alopecia areata. Some clones in this sample may be carry-over from other donors' samples. The sample consisted of whole blood, taken in connection with sensitization to the hapten diphenylcyclopropenone (DPC).

CDR3 sequence (DNA): TGCAGCGTTGCTAGGGGTGAAGAGACCCAGTACTTC. Translated: CSVARGEETQYF. The V and J genes are TRBV29-1 and TRBJ2-5; weak D call: TRBD1 (5 bases). Trimming left V 4 bases short and J 3 bases short, with 9 bases between. CDR3 length: 12 residues. CDR1 SQVTM and CDR2 ANQGSEA come from the germline V gene.